The sample holds one count of the clone carrying this T cell receptor (beta chain). Its antigen is not identified. The authors sequenced unsorted PBMC DNA on ten immunoSEQ deep assay plates. Clones were read by immunoSEQ multiplex PCR, and TCRdb kept only the in-frame ones, dropping some. The sample consists of a few hundred thousand clones, less than 80% of them appearing once. After removal of 0 bases from V and 2 bases from J, the junction contained 3 bases not matched to a gene. The CDR3 loop spans 15 amino acids. Germline CDR1 reads SGHRS; CDR2 reads YFSETQ. This sample was included in a study of shared clonotypes between healthy human individuals. General study results and limits: The study drew on few donors, limiting represented genetic and exposure-history diversity.

The sequenced sample was PBMCs. The clonotype comes from a woman between 35 and 50 years old in good health. Some clones in this sample may be carry-over from other donors' samples. The gene calls are TRBV5-1 and TRBJ2-7, with TRBD1 matching 9 bases. CDR3 nucleotide sequence: TGCGCCAGCAGCTTGGGAGGACAGGGGCCCTACGAGCAGTACTTC. Its translation: CASSLGGQGPYEQYF.